The sample holds a few counts of the clone carrying this T cell receptor (beta chain). Trimming shortened V by 1 base and J by 1 base, and 7 bases separated the two germline ends. This CDR3 is built from 14 residues. The data stem from a study of neurological immune-mediated disorders. Template-switch 5'RACE cDNA synthesis added a 10-nucleotide unique molecular identifier. Over 160 million TCR-beta sequences from 15-18 subjects were obtained in each sequencing run. MiXCR, run by TCRdb on the 5' RACE reads, gives a single entry per CDR3 protein. The sample records around 70,000 distinct CDR3 sequences, roughly 4.5% being singletons.

The sample comprised PBMCs. This chain uses TRBV12-3 or TRBV12-4 with TRBJ1-1; D is uncertain. The TCR originated in a woman aged 65 to 85 with multiple sclerosis. The CDR3 reads CASSLGTENTEAFF. The CDR3 bases are TGTGCCAGCAGTTTAGGGACGGAGAACACTGAAGCTTTCTTT.